The rows below give T cell receptor beta chains drawn from one sample of a study of Ad26.COV2.S vaccination and SARS-CoV-2 variants. Assay: immunoSEQ multiplex PCR; the TCRdb copy retains only in-frame clones and omits some. The table shows 150,000 to 200,000 clones, with around nine tenths occurring only once. The input for sequencing was peripheral blood, taken after recovery from COVID-19. The receptors come from a human donor who had recovered from COVID-19. Both conserved end residues are trimmed from each CDR3. A D gene is named only where the DNA matches it firmly. Not every row has a clone size; where given, it reads once, few, many or a size class.

cdr3_length v_call clone_size d_call cdr3_aa
13 TRBV6-5 NA TRBD2 ASSQVAGGPYEQY
14 TRBV12-5 NA TRBD2 ASVGTSGVNVNEQY
11 TRBV10-3 NA NA AISSGLGYEQY
14 TRBV5-1 NA TRBD2 ASSLAGGGGTGELF
11 TRBV7-8 NA TRBD1 ASSLAGGYEQY
12 TRBV9 few NA ASSAGAGRQPQH
13 TRBV20-1 NA TRBD2 SASGSAGGSDTQY
12 TRBV6-5 NA NA ASSYSGLQETQY
12 TRBV19 NA TRBD1 ASIKTGENTEAF
11 TRBV11-2 few NA ASSLGSIWPQH